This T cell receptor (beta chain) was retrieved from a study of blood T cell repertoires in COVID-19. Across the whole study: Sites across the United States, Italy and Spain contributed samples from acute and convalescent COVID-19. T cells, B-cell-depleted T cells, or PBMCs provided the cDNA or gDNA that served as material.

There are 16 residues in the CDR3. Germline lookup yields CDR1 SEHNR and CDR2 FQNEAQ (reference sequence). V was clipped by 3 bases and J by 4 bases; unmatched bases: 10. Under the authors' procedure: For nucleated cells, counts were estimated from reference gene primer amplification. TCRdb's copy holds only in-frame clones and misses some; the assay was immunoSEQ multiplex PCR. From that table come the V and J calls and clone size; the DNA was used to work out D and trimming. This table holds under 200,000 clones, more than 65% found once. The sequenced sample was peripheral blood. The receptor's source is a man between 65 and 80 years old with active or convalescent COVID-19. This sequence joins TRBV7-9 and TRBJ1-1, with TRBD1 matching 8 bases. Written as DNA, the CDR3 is TGTGCCAGCAGCTTGTTGGACAGGGCCCTACCCACTGAAGCTTTCTTT. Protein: CASSLLDRALPTEAFF.